Shown below are 23 T cell receptor beta chains from a single sample sequenced in a study of shared clonotypes between healthy human individuals (TCRdb year 2020). Receptors were amplified or captured by the immunoSEQ multiplex PCR assay. Sourced from immuneACCESS, this table was stored by TCRdb with only in-frame sequences that have V and J called. A share of the clones is absent; for the studies checked, an unresolved V gene accounts for under half, and the remainder has no known explanation. The sample table records about 680,000 clones; 92% of these occur just once. The ten largest make up 24% of the sample. CD8 naive samples were CD45RO-negative cells positively selected for CCR7, giving a CD45RA+CCR7+ population that excluded TemRA cells. The sequenced sample consisted of naive CD8+ T cells sorted from blood. The sample's cell subset or site label, decoded: CD45RA+CCR7+. All receptors derive from a man aged 25-45 years in good health.

This clone was seen a handful of times. The CDR3 nucleotides read TGTGCCAGCCAAGAGAGGGGAGGTCAGCCCCAGCATTTT. This codes for CASQERGGQPQHF. V usage is TRBV7-9 and J usage is TRBJ1-5, with D perhaps TRBD1 (5 bases). V was clipped by 8 bases and J by 6 bases, with 14 bases between them. This CDR3 spans 13 amino acids. Looked up from germline, CDR1 is SEHNR and CDR2 is FQNEAQ (reference sequence).

The chain joins TRBV6-1 to TRBJ2-1, with 7 positions matching TRBD2. The CDR3 has 15 amino acids. The trim removed 3 bases at V and 4 bases at J, leaving 6 bases unmatched. The germline gives CDR1 MNHNS, CDR2 SASEGT. The CDR3 DNA follows: TGTGCCAGCAGTGATACGGCTAGCGGTTACAATGAGCAGTTCTTC. Translating it yields CASSDTASGYNEQFF.

The gene calls are TRBV10-3 and TRBJ2-1, with 7 bases fitting TRBD1. CDR3 length equals 16 residues. From germline, CDR1 is ENHRY and CDR2 SYGVKD. V lost 3 bases and J lost 0; bases outside the gene matches: 5. This chain's CDR3 is CAISEADRSSYNEQFF. CDR3 sequence (DNA): TGTGCCATCAGTGAAGCGGACAGGAGCTCCTACAATGAGCAGTTCTTC.

The J gene is TRBJ2-4, the V gene TRBV13, with D hard to call. The CDR3 runs 15 residues. V was cut by 0 bases and J by 1 base, with 7 bases left in between. Germline values: CDR1 PRHDT, CDR2 FYEKMQ (reference sequence). This CDR3 is CASSLGVGAKNIQYF. CDR3 nucleotides: TGTGCCAGCAGCTTAGGCGTCGGGGCCAAAAACATTCAGTACTTC.

V gene TRBV5-8 combines with J gene TRBJ2-5, with D unresolved. The CDR3 sequence is 17 residues long. Germline V lookup: CDR1 SGHTS, CDR2 YDEGEE. Between the trimmed V and J ends, which lost 0 bases and 1 base, there was a span of 16 bases. The CDR3 reads CASSLVGSMGFQETQYF. CDR3 DNA: TGTGCCAGCAGCTTGGTGGGATCGATGGGGTTCCAAGAGACCCAGTACTTC.

The rearrangement joins TRBV7-6 to TRBJ2-2; D is unresolved. The germline V gene encodes CDR1 SGHVS and CDR2 FNYEAQ. This CDR3 spans 12 amino acids. V was shortened by 3 bases and J by 5 bases, with 4 bases between the two germline ends. CDR3 sequence: CASSFPTGELFF. The DNA of the CDR3 is TGTGCCAGCAGCTTTCCAACCGGGGAGCTGTTTTTT.

This chain joins TRBV7-8 and TRBJ2-7; TRBD1 might be the D (6 bases). The CDR3 is 15 amino acids. CDR1 is SGHVS and CDR2 is FQNEAQ in the germline V gene. Trimming cost V 6 bases and J 2 bases, with 17 bases left between them. The CDR3 sequence: CASSLQRGDTYEQYF. The DNA for the CDR3 is TGTGCCAGCAGTTTACAACGTGGGGACACCTACGAGCAGTACTTC.

Notes on this clone: No conserved phenylalanine or tryptophan is present at the end of the CDR3, so a read error is the likely explanation. The DNA is omitted, as the CDR3 cannot be located on it reliably, and the CDR3 follows TCRdb's listing. This chain links TRBV27 with TRBJ2-7; TRBD1, as called in the table, went unchecked against the DNA. Per the germline V gene, CDR1 is MNHEY and CDR2 is SMNVEV (reference sequence). 12 amino acids form the CDR3, both terminal residues included. This CDR3 reads CASSWDRPGSGS.

Concerning this clone itself: This sample includes further DNA sequences coding for the same CDR3. This chain uses TRBV5-1 with TRBJ2-7; D might be TRBD1 (7 bases). The germline V and J ends were trimmed by 3 bases and 3 bases, with 10 bases remaining between them. The germline CDR1 and CDR2 sequences are SGHRS and YFSETQ. The CDR3 loop spans 13 amino acids. CDR3 in amino acids: CASSSGDSYEQYF. In DNA form, the CDR3 reads TGCGCCAGCAGCTCGGGGGACAGCTACGAGCAGTACTTC.

This sequence joins TRBV4-1 and TRBJ2-5, with 10 bases matching TRBD1. Germline lookup yields CDR1 MGHRA and CDR2 YSYEKL. V was pared by 1 base and J by 2 bases, with 10 bases of the junction left unmatched. The CDR3 contains 18 residues. The CDR3 DNA reads TGCGCCAGCAGCCAAGGAGTGGTCGGGACAGGGGTACAAGAGACCCAGTACTTC. This gives the protein CASSQGVVGTGVQETQYF.

A single count supports this clone. The V and J genes are TRBV9 and TRBJ1-5, with 8 bases matching TRBD1. After removal of 4 bases from V and 6 bases from J, the junction contained 0 bases not matched to a gene. This CDR3 has 12 residues. The germline V gene has CDR1 SGDLS and CDR2 YYNGEE. CDR3 sequence reads: CASSTGGQPQHF. The CDR3 DNA reads TGTGCCAGCAGCACAGGGGGTCAGCCCCAGCATTTT.

This chain joins TRBV10-1 and TRBJ1-1, with D unclear. V lost 10 bases, J lost 5 bases, and 17 bases lay in between. The germline CDR1 and CDR2 sequences are WNHNN and SYGVQD (reference sequence). This CDR3 region has 13 residues. The CDR3 here is CANLRDVGTEAFF. DNA of the CDR3: TGCGCCAACCTCCGGGATGTAGGGACTGAAGCTTTCTTT.

The V call is TRBV29-1, the J call TRBJ2-3, with 7 bases lining up with TRBD1. The CDR3 extends over 14 amino acids. The V gene end was trimmed by 7 bases and the J gene end by 0 bases; junction bases not matched to a gene: 7. Germline assignment: CDR1 SQVTM and CDR2 ANQGSEA. The CDR3: CSEPHRGSTDTQYF. The CDR3 nucleotides are TGCAGCGAACCCCACAGGGGTAGCACAGATACGCAGTATTTT.

The chain has TRBV25-1 and TRBJ1-4; D may be TRBD1 (5 bases). The length of the CDR3 is 16 residues. With 2 bases removed from V and 7 bases from J, the gap between germline ends came to 17 bases. CDR1 MGHDK and CDR2 SYGVNS come from the germline V gene. CDR3 sequence: CASSELGGRRREKLFF. In DNA form, the CDR3 reads TGTGCCAGCAGTGAACTTGGGGGGAGACGGCGTGAAAAACTGTTTTTT.

The rearrangement joins TRBV29-1 to TRBJ2-3; maybe TRBD2 (6 bases). Trimming stripped 7 bases from V and 4 bases from J, with 21 bases between. In germline, CDR1 is SQVTM, CDR2 ANQGSEA. CDR3 length equals 15 residues. The CDR3 loop reads CSGQAWERVSDTQYF. The CDR3, as DNA: TGCAGCGGCCAAGCGTGGGAGCGGGTTTCAGATACGCAGTATTTT.

The chain carries TRBV7-6 and TRBJ2-7; 9 bases align to TRBD1. This CDR3 is 17 amino acids long. Germline-derived CDR1 and CDR2 are SGHVS and FNYEAQ. The J segment lost 3 bases and the V segment lost 1 base, leaving 10 bases of the junction unmatched. DNA of the CDR3: TGTGCCAGCAGCTTAGGGACAGGGGCCGAGGGCATCTACGAGCAGTACTTC. Translated: CASSLGTGAEGIYEQYF.

This chain links TRBV19 with TRBJ2-1; 11 bases agree with TRBD2. The CDR3 sequence is 20 residues long. The germline gives CDR1 LNHDA, CDR2 SQIVND (reference sequence). Trimming took 3 bases from V and 2 from J; bases not matched to a gene: 15. The DNA of the CDR3 is TGTGCCAGTAGTATCTTTCACCCATCCGGGACTAGCGGTACCTACAATGAGCAGTTCTTC. Translated, it gives CASSIFHPSGTSGTYNEQFF.

This clone was seen once. The rearrangement joins TRBV19 to TRBJ1-5; 7 bases align to TRBD1. This CDR3 is 15 amino acids long. Germline lookup yields CDR1 LNHDA and CDR2 SQIVND (reference sequence). Trimming at V came to 3 bases and at J to 0 bases, leaving 2 bases not matched to a gene. The CDR3 protein is CASSMTGNSNQPQHF. The CDR3 DNA reads TGTGCCAGTAGTATGACAGGGAATAGCAATCAGCCCCAGCATTTT.

This clone was observed a single time. The chain employs TRBV9 and TRBJ2-5, with D perhaps matching TRBD2 (6 bases). This CDR3 region has 15 residues. Germline-derived CDR1 and CDR2 are SGDLS and YYNGEE. Trimming cost V 4 bases and J 6 bases, with 19 bases left between them. The CDR3 nucleotides read TGTGCCAGCAGCACTCCCGGGACCGGGGGACAGACCCAGTACTTC. It yields the protein CASSTPGTGGQTQYF.

V is TRBV5-6 and J is TRBJ2-2; 9 bases match TRBD2. V lost 0 bases to trimming and J lost 5 bases; unmatched junction nucleotides: 5. CDR3 length: 16 residues. The V gene's germline CDR1 is SGHDT and CDR2 YYEEEE. The CDR3 DNA reads as TGTGCCAGCAGCTTGGGAGCGGGAGGAAGGACCGGGGAGCTGTTTTTT. Its translation is CASSLGAGGRTGELFF. Full variable domain (missing parts from reference TRBV5-6 and TRBJ2-2): DAGVTQSPTHLIKTRGQQVTLRCSPKSGHDTVSWYQQALGQGPQFIFQYYEEEERQRGNFPDRFSGHQFPNYSSELNVNALLLGDSALYLCASSLGAGGRTGELFFGEGSRLTVL.

This clone occurred once. The rearrangement joins TRBV5-8 to TRBJ2-7; no clear D. Trimming removed 7 bases at V and 7 bases at J, with 15 bases between. Germline CDR1 is SGHTS and CDR2 is YDEGEE. The CDR3 loop spans 12 amino acids. In DNA form, the CDR3 reads TGTGCCAGCCGACTGAACCGAAGGGAGCAGTACTTC. The encoded protein is CASRLNRREQYF.

This chain connects TRBV7-9 to TRBJ2-7; D may be TRBD1 (6 bases). CDR1 is SEHNR and CDR2 is FQNEAQ in the germline V gene (reference sequence). With 4 bases removed from V and 3 bases from J, the gap between germline ends came to 10 bases. The CDR3 sequence is 13 residues long. The CDR3 spells CASSSGTLYEQYF. CDR3 bases: TGTGCCAGCAGCTCAGGGACACTCTACGAGCAGTACTTC. The whole variable domain, remainder taken from reference TRBV7-9 and TRBJ2-7, is DTGVSQNPRHKITKRGQNVTFRCDPISEHNRLYWYRQTLGQGPEFLTYFQNEAQLEKSRLLSDRFSAERPKGSFSTLEIQRTEQGDSAMYLCASSSGTLYEQYFGPGTRLTVT.

Turning to this clone: Other DNA sequences in the sample encode the same CDR3. The V and J genes are TRBV29-1 and TRBJ2-1; no reliable D call. Germline V gene sequence: CDR1 SQVTM, CDR2 ANQGSEA. The V gene lost 4 bases and the J gene lost 7 bases, with 5 bases spanning the gap. This CDR3 has 10 amino acids. CDR3 coding DNA: TGCAGCGTTGCCGGGAATGAGCAGTTCTTC. This gives the protein CSVAGNEQFF.